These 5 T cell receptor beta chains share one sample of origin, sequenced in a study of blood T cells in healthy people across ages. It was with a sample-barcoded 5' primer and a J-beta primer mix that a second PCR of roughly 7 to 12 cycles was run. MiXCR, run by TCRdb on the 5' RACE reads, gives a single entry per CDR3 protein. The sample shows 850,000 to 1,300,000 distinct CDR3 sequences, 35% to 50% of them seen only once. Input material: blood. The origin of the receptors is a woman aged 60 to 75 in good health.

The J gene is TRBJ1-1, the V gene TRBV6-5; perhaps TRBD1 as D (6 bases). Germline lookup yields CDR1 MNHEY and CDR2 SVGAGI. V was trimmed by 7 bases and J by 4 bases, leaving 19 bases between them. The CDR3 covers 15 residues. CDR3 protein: CASNPYREKVTEAFF. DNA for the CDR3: TGTGCCAGCAATCCCTACAGGGAGAAGGTCACTGAAGCTTTCTTT.

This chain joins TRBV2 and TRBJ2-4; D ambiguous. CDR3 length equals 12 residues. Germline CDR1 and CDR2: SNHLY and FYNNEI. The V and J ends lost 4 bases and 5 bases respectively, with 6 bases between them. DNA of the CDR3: TGTGCCAGCAGTGTTGGTGAAAACATTCAGTACTTC. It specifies CASSVGENIQYF.

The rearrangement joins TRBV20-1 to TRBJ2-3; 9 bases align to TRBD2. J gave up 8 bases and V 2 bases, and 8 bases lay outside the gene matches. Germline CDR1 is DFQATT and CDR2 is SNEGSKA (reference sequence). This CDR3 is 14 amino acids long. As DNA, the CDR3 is TGCAGTGCTAGAATTGGGGCGGGAGGGAGTACGCAGTATTTT. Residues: CSARIGAGGSTQYF.

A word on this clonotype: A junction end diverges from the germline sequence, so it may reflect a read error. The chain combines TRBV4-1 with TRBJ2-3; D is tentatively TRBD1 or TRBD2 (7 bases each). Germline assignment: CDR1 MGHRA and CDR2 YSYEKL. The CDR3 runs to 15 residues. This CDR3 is CASSQGRGGTDTRYF. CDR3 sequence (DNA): TGCGCCAGCAGCCAGGGCAGGGGGGGCACAGATACGCGGTATTTT.

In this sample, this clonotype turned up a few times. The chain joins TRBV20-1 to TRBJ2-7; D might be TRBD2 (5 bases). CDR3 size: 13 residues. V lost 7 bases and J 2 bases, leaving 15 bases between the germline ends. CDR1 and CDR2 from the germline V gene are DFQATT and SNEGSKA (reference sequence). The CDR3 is CSVLRSGTYEQYF. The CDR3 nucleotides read TGCAGTGTTCTAAGGAGCGGAACCTACGAGCAGTACTTC.